This note documents a single TCR beta chain sequence. Its antigen target is currently unknown. It has no much larger one-base neighbor in the sample; base qualities were not kept. The cohort was made up of 650 to 700 healthy bone marrow donors. All cohort members were sampled while nominally healthy, although unrecorded immune exposures were likely present. The donor was CMV seropositive and was included in the group of approximately 310 seropositive cohort members. Every donor gave a peripheral blood sample, and the peripheral blood mononuclear cells from that sample were used for TCR beta sequencing. The Qiagen DNeasy Blood Extraction Kit was used to extract genomic DNA from the blood cell samples. This sample was taken from a study of cytomegalovirus exposure and HLA in healthy donors (dated by TCRdb to 2016 to 2017). Study-wide context: According to an earlier analysis of several hundred of the donors, about 179 million T cells yielded 117 million unique TCR beta sequences and 250 to 350 Gb of sequence data. The T cell repertoires of several hundred subjects were profiled by immunosequencing and related to cytomegalovirus serostatus. An early release that covered fewer than 800 HLA-typed donors contained 250 to 350 gigabases of sequencing data and 70 million to 100 million unique TCR sequences. An earlier analysis of 500 to 650 of the donors applied high-throughput TCR beta sequencing to assess whether each TCR beta V gene segment acted as functional or pseudogenic. Roughly 5 DR-DQ haplotypes were handled as single units for association and clustering, since linkage in the cohort was strong. A later genetic analysis took genome-wide SNP genotypes for about three fifths of the roughly 700 donors and used that subset as a discovery cohort. Among almost 400 genotyped donors of the cohort, an average of approximately 230,000 unique TCR beta nucleotide sequences were sequenced per donor, roughly 18% of them non-productive. The aim of the study was to test whether cataloging public T cell receptors could identify signatures of past pathogen exposure. A separate validation cohort of roughly 120 different subjects was used in addition to the roughly 620-subject first cohort. To predict cytomegalovirus infection status, the study combined high-throughput TCR immunosequencing, statistical association of individual TCRs with disease status, and machine learning. Donor age, sex, ethnicity and CMV serostatus were collected together with the repertoire data. To study patterns of TCR occurrence, a later analysis re-analyzed previously published TCR beta repertoires from under 750 donors and added high-resolution HLA genotyping. Of the approximately 400 genotyped donors, about 84% fell in the genetic ancestry cluster associated with self-reported Caucasian donors. All discovery cohort repertoires had been generated using a single sequencing platform. The number of donors typed differed by locus, with about 629-630 for A, B, C, DRB1 and DQB1, roughly 520 for DQA1, nearly 610 for DPA1, and some 440 for DPB1. Rather than using new phenotypic data, the later analysis identified candidate immune exposures from TCR beta sequences and from how often those sequences occurred across donors. HLA typing covered class I and class II loci at four-digit resolution.

The CDR3 holds 15 amino acids from the cysteine to the phenylalanine. Just the 45-base CDR3 DNA is kept, in frame starting at base 1. From a lookup of the germline V gene, CDR1 and CDR2 are SGHRS and YFSETQ. Cut back by 3 bases and 1 base, the V and J ends lie 13 bases apart. The paper as a whole reports these results and caveats: A total of 164 TCR beta chains were listed by the study as associated with cytomegalovirus. Across donors, most TCR sequences were observed very rarely, whereas some public TCRs were present in many individuals. In a later analysis, HLA-associated TCR beta chains were found to be more clonally expanded and to have lower generation probabilities than equally common non-associated chains. A further reported finding was that TCR beta sequences accurately predicted the HLA-A and HLA-B alleles for most subjects in the first cohort. A cluster of highly shared sequence variants was judged likely to be a technical artifact of the sequencing pipeline. A later analysis found that TCR association rates varied across HLA loci, with DRB1 alleles showing the most associated TCRs and HLA-C alleles the fewest. Immune exposure information for the cohort was limited to CMV serostatus. In a later analysis, several top co-occurrence clusters were reported to appear linked to parvovirus B19, influenza, CMV and Epstein-Barr virus. Linkage disequilibrium might explain the correlated functional status among segregating V segments, but an unknown experimental factor could not be excluded. At a false discovery rate of 0.05, a later analysis linked some 18,000 TCR beta sequences to specific HLA alleles. Assigning TCR associations to individual alleles was difficult when HLA alleles, especially DR and DQ, strongly co-occurred. Because the 87-base-pair reads could not distinguish some IMGT-functional V segments, including TRBV6-2 and TRBV6-3, those segments were excluded. Because counts were too low, seventeen rarely observed V segments, including chromosome 9 orphons, were excluded from the earlier analysis of around 590 of the donors. In an earlier analysis of 500 to 650 of the donors, most TCR beta V segments appeared in productive rearrangements about 90% or about 30% of the time, broadly matching IMGT annotations. The presence/absence analyses assumed that sequencing depth was roughly uniform across donors, and that assumption may not be true. Cytomegalovirus status was reported to be diagnosed by the classifier with high specificity and sensitivity in both the original and validation cohorts. A later genetic analysis reported fewer N-insertions in productive TCRs among donors in an Asian-associated ancestry cluster than the roughly 620-donor mean. A few of the identified cytomegalovirus-associated TCR beta chains were confirmed in vitro to be specific for cytomegalovirus antigens. The authors suggested that the approach could potentially be generalized to other disease states and immunological phenotypes. In a later genetic analysis, a missense DCLRE1C variant was associated with V-gene and J-gene trimming of TCR beta chains, and the association was replicated in an independent cohort. Only TCR beta chains were sequenced in this cohort, and the absence of alpha or paired-chain data limited detectable features. Because HLA typing was unavailable for some donors at each locus, only the typed subset was used in association tests. According to a later analysis, most CMV-associated TCR beta chains appeared to be HLA-restricted, and the HLA associations seemed to be driven largely by CMV exposure.

Library preparation was by the immunoSEQ multiplex PCR assay. The multiplex PCR relied on a mix of 60 forward primers for TCR Vbeta segments and 13 reverse primers for TCR Jbeta segments. A multiplex PCR assay on genomic DNA amplified the CDR3 region of rearranged TCR beta genes. On the Illumina HiSeq System, the amplified TCR beta libraries were sequenced as 87-base-pair reads. In the original analysis: A later analysis counted around 72 million unique TCR beta chains across the 666 repertoires, and some 11 million of these chains were shared by at least two donors. A nearest-neighbor algorithm error-corrected the raw reads and collapsed the reads into unique sequences, merging closely related sequences to remove PCR and sequencing errors. CDR3 sequences were aligned to IMGT reference sequences to assign V, D and J gene segments. For a sequence to be retained, at least a six-nucleotide match to both a V gene segment and a J gene segment was required. A rearrangement counted as productive if the CDR3 had no stop codons and remained in frame with V and J, and every other rearrangement counted as non-productive. Following IMGT convention, CDR3 was defined as the stretch from the second conserved V-encoded cysteine up to the conserved J-encoded phenylalanine. Sequences without an unambiguous match to a single V gene segment were excluded from the earlier analysis of approximately 600 of the donors. An earlier analysis of 550 to 650 of the donors classified V segments as functional when productive rearrangements were above 56.7% and as segregating when the standard deviation between donors was above 5%. A statistical classification framework was built to diagnose cytomegalovirus status from the catalog of TCR beta chain sequences. In a later analysis, TCR nucleotide sequences were compared against IMGT/GENE-DB human TR gene sequences so that V and J genes could be assigned. The TCRdist pipeline was used in a later analysis to assign CDR3 sequences and most-parsimonious VDJ recombination scenarios. In a later analysis, every TCR beta chain was defined by the combination of its CDR3 amino acid sequence and its V-gene family, and reads without a unique V-gene family were dropped. As a way to deal with suspected cross-contamination and a sequencing artifact, a later analysis dropped 592 nucleotide sequences that were highly shared and had low generation probability. In a later analysis, a clonal expansion index for each public chain was calculated from normalized within-repertoire ranks of inferred template counts. A later analysis computed generation probabilities with a VDJ recombination model fitted to out-of-frame rearrangements, and checked the results against IGoR. In a later analysis, TCR-TCR, TCR-HLA and TCR-CMV co-occurrence was scored with hypergeometric tests, and a repertoire-size bias correction was applied to TCR pairs. False discovery rates were estimated in a later analysis by permuting HLA or CMV assignments 20 times. In a later analysis, co-occurring TCRs were grouped with DBSCAN, and TCRdist sequence similarity was added when clustering was performed within HLA-allele-positive subsets. Repertoires with fewer than 30,000 or more than 120,000 public chains, plus five repertoires with anomalous nucleotide sharing, were excluded from co-occurrence clustering. The source is immuneACCESS, and TCRdb retained only in-frame sequences with V and J called. Part of the clones is not carried over; for the studies checked, unresolved V genes explain less than half of this, and the remainder is unexplained. That table gives V, J and clone size, and the DNA gave D and trimming. Here the sample has more than 95,000 clones; 60% to 80% occur a single time. Of the sample, around 6.1% falls within the top ten clones.

Material: PBMCs. The source of this sequence is a man aged 60-69 years in good health and CMV-seropositive. The rearrangement combines TRBV5-1 with TRBJ1-1, with a tentative D gene TRBD1 over 5 matching bases. The CDR3 reads as follows: CASSSGGSKNTEAFF. Here is the DNA: TGCGCCAGCAGCTCCGGGGGAAGCAAGAACACTGAAGCTTTCTTT.